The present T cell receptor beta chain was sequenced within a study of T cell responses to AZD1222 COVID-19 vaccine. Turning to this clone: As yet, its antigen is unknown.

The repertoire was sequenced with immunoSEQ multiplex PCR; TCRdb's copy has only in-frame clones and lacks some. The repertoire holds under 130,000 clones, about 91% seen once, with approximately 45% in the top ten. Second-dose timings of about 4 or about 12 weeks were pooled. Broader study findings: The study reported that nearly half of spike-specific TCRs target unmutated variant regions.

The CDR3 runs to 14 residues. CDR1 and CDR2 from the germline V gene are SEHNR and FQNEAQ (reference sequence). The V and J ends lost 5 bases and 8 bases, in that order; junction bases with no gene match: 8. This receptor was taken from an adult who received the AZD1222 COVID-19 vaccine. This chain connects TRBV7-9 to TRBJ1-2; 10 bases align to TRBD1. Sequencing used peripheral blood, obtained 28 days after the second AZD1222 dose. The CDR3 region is CASSVAGTGVGYTF. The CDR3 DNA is TGTGCCAGCAGCGTTGCCGGGACAGGGGTAGGCTACACCTTC.